Sequencing of this TCR beta chain was carried out in a study of CD8 T cells in ankylosing spondylitis. Study-wide results and limits: Disease-linked clones proved CD8+ and comparatively uncommon in peripheral blood. The study looked at matched synovial fluid samples from ankylosing spondylitis patients. Disease-linked clones were reported to be significantly enriched there. The study identified a TCR beta motif of 7 or 8 highly homologous variants that appeared characteristic of ankylosing spondylitis blood.

V gave up 5 bases and J gave up 1 base, with 14 bases separating them. The CDR3 is 15 amino acids. Germline V gives CDR1 MNHEY, CDR2 SMNVEV (reference sequence). Of note for this clonotype: What it binds is unknown.

Quantitative 5'-RACE was performed with molecular barcodes, and it yielded the TCR beta libraries. Using its own MiXCR run on the 5' RACE reads, TCRdb lists one record per CDR3 protein. The sample yields roughly 370,000 distinct CDR3 sequences, about a fifth seen once. The chain recombines TRBV27 with TRBJ2-5; weak D call: TRBD1 (6 bases). Material: blood, either unsorted or a sorted T cell fraction (not recorded which). This clonotype was obtained from a male donor with ankylosing spondylitis. The CDR3 nucleotides read TGTGCCAGCAGTCTCCTCGGACAGTTCCAAGAGACCCAGTACTTC. Translated: CASSLLGQFQETQYF.